This section outlines one T cell receptor beta chain sequence together with its context. The table came from immunoSEQ multiplex PCR; TCRdb's copy has only in-frame clones and leaves some out. The sample yields around 81,000 clones, 90% to 96% seen once. The data stem from a study of technical replicates of blood from several donors. Trimming cost V 8 bases and J 4 bases, with 12 bases left between them. This CDR3 has 13 residues. From germline, CDR1 is SNHLY and CDR2 FYNNEI. The clonotype comes from a human donor in good health. Sequenced input: T cells isolated from PBMCs. This chain connects TRBV2 to TRBJ1-5; maybe TRBD1 (5 bases). The CDR3 nucleotides are TGTGCCAGCGACGGACAACTGAATCAGCCCCAGCATTTT. Its protein product is CASDGQLNQPQHF.